This T cell receptor (beta chain) was recovered during a study of blood T cell repertoires in COVID-19. CDR3 length: 15 residues. CDR1 LNHDA and CDR2 SQIVND come from the germline V gene (reference sequence). Trimming removed 3 bases at V and 2 bases at J, with 14 bases between. As originally analysed: Scientists estimated how many nucleated cells there were by amplifying reference gene primers. Here immunoSEQ multiplex PCR was the method, and the copy in TCRdb shows in-frame clones only, minus some. Clone size and the V and J calls come from that table; the DNA yielded D and trimming. Of some 200,000 clones listed, around 82% are singletons. Recruits, aged roughly 18 to 89 years, lived in some 25 US areas. Clinical history reported by participants formed the basis on which cohorts were assigned.

This chain uses TRBV19 with TRBJ2-7; no reliable D call. The receptor was derived from a woman aged 55 to 70 with acute COVID-19. The sequenced material came from PBMCs or T cells enriched from blood (not recorded which). CDR3 in amino acids: CASSMGSLRPYEQYF. DNA of the CDR3: TGTGCCAGTAGTATGGGCAGCCTCCGACCCTACGAGCAGTACTTC.